A single sample is the source of the 18 T cell receptor beta chains below, sequenced in a study of OX40 agonist ivuxolimab in advanced cancers. The repertoire was sequenced with immunoSEQ multiplex PCR; TCRdb's copy has only in-frame clones and lacks some. The sample lists some 65,000 clones; about 85% were seen once. The sample was CD4+ or CD8+ T cells sorted from blood, taken in a trial of the OX40 agonist ivuxolimab. The receptors were gathered from an adult with an advanced solid tumor such as melanoma, head and neck, liver or kidney cancer.

The V call is TRBV13, the J call TRBJ2-7; no definite D call. The CDR3 totals 18 residues. V dropped 2 bases and J dropped 5 bases, with 25 bases sitting between them. Germline CDR1 PRHDT, CDR2 FYEKMQ (reference sequence). The CDR3 nucleotides are TGTGCCAGCAGCTTACGAATTGGTAAGGTTATCTTAAAAGACGAGCAGTACTTC. It codes for CASSLRIGKVILKDEQYF.

This chain uses TRBV10-3 with TRBJ1-2, with a tentative D call TRBD1 (6 bases). The V gene lost 3 bases and the J gene lost 5 bases, with 10 bases spanning the gap. The CDR3 loop spans 13 amino acids. Germline CDR1 reads ENHRY; CDR2 reads SYGVKD. This CDR3 is CAISEGGAYGYTF. The DNA of the CDR3 is TGTGCCATCAGTGAAGGGGGGGCATATGGCTACACCTTC.

The chain joins TRBV28 to TRBJ1-1; 7 nucleotides line up with TRBD1. Germline CDR1 MDHEN, CDR2 SYDVKM. Trimming took 7 bases from V and 0 from J; bases not matched to a gene: 5. This CDR3 region has 14 residues. The CDR3 region has the DNA TGTGCCAGCAACCGACAGGGCCTGAACACTGAAGCTTTCTTT. Translating it yields CASNRQGLNTEAFF. The whole variable domain, filled in from reference TRBV28 and TRBJ1-1, reads DVKVTQSSRYLVKRTGEKVFLECVQDMDHENMFWYRQDPGLGLRLIYFSYDVKMKEKGDIPEGYSVSREKKERFSLILESASTNQTSMYLCASNRQGLNTEAFFGQGTRLTVV.

This clone was seen only a few times. V is TRBV11-1 and J is TRBJ2-3, with unresolved D. Per germline, CDR1 SGHAT and CDR2 FQDESV (reference sequence). V was cut by 6 bases and J by 0 bases, with 10 bases left in between. The CDR3 extends over 14 amino acids. In nucleotides, the CDR3 is TGTGCCAGCAGACTATTCCCTAGCACAGATACGCAGTATTTT. Protein product: CASRLFPSTDTQYF.

This chain joins TRBV7-3 and TRBJ2-1; tentative D call: TRBD2 (5 bases). The germline V and J ends were trimmed by 5 bases and 10 bases, with 18 bases remaining between them. CDR1 is SGHTA and CDR2 is FQGTGA in the germline V gene. This CDR3 contains 14 residues. The CDR3 spells CASSPTPLALEQFF. The CDR3 DNA reads TGTGCCAGCAGCCCTACCCCTCTAGCTTTAGAGCAGTTCTTC.

V is TRBV19 and J is TRBJ1-5, with 7 bases aligning to TRBD1. Germline V gene lookup returns CDR1 LNHDA and CDR2 SQIVND (reference sequence). This CDR3 has 15 residues. With 3 bases clipped from V and 3 bases from J, the junction kept 5 bases outside the gene matches. Here the CDR3 DNA reads TGTGCCAGTAGTATTCAGGGGGTCATCAATCAGCCCCAGCATTTT. This translates into CASSIQGVINQPQHF.

This CDR3 reads CASSPGLAGYNEQFF. CDR3 in DNA: TGTGCCAGCAGTCCGGGACTAGCGGGTTACAATGAGCAGTTCTTC. The chain employs TRBV27 and TRBJ2-1; TRBD2 agrees at 12 bases. This CDR3 comprises 15 residues. The germline V gene has CDR1 MNHEY and CDR2 SMNVEV (reference sequence). Unmatched junction bases numbered 3, after V lost 5 bases and J lost 4 bases.

This chain uses TRBV5-1 with TRBJ2-1, with TRBD1 identical over 7 bases. The CDR3 sequence is 14 residues long. Germline loops: CDR1 SGHRS, CDR2 YFSETQ. V trimming: 4 bases; J trimming: 7 bases; junction bases outside the gene matches: 8. The CDR3 region is CASSADRAENEQFF. The CDR3 DNA reads as TGCGCCAGCAGCGCCGACAGGGCGGAGAATGAGCAGTTCTTC.

The chain couples TRBV19 to TRBJ1-2; maybe TRBD1 (6 bases). The CDR3 covers 13 residues. With 8 bases removed from V and 8 bases from J, the gap between germline ends came to 18 bases. Germline V gives CDR1 LNHDA, CDR2 SQIVND (reference sequence). The CDR3 protein is CASCHRDYQGYTF. The CDR3, as DNA: TGTGCCAGTTGTCACAGGGACTATCAGGGCTACACCTTC.

This clone has only a few counts. The same CDR3 is also encoded by other DNA sequences in this sample. V and J are TRBV18 and TRBJ2-5, with D hard to call. Germline V gene lookup returns CDR1 KGHSH and CDR2 LQKENI. Deletions cut 2 bases from V and 5 bases from J, with 9 bases between. This CDR3 has 13 amino acids. CDR3 protein: CASSPGLGETQYF. CDR3 coding DNA: TGTGCCAGCTCACCAGGGCTAGGTGAGACCCAGTACTTC.

The V gene is TRBV14, the J gene TRBJ1-4, with 9 bases aligning to TRBD1. J gave up 7 bases and V 4 bases, and 1 base lay outside the gene matches. This CDR3 has 13 amino acids. Germline lookup yields CDR1 SGHDN and CDR2 FVKESK. Here the CDR3 DNA reads TGTGCCAGCAGCCGGGGACAGGGTGAAAAACTGTTTTTT. It encodes CASSRGQGEKLFF.

The sample holds one count of this clone. This chain links TRBV19 with TRBJ2-1, with a weak D call TRBD1 (6 bases). The ends were cut back, 6 bases at V and 8 bases at J, with 11 bases in the middle. The CDR3 sequence is 12 residues long. Per germline, CDR1 LNHDA and CDR2 SQIVND (reference sequence). The DNA for the CDR3 is TGTGCCAGTAGCATGAGGGGGTATGAGCAGTTCTTC. It yields the protein CASSMRGYEQFF.

The chain links TRBV30 to TRBJ1-2, with 9 bases that match TRBD1. Per germline, CDR1 GTSNPN and CDR2 SVGIG (reference sequence). V lost 2 bases, J lost 2 bases, and 12 bases stayed unmatched. The CDR3 runs 17 residues. CDR3 protein: CAWSTGRTGVFNYGYTF. For the CDR3, the DNA is TGTGCCTGGAGTACCGGTCGGACAGGGGTTTTCAACTATGGCTACACCTTC.

CDR3 amino acids: CASLPGTGYEQYF. DNA of the CDR3: TGTGCCAGTTTACCAGGGACAGGCTACGAGCAGTACTTC. The V call is TRBV6-1, the J call TRBJ2-7; 8 positions match TRBD1. J gave up 3 bases and V 9 bases, and 7 bases lay outside the gene matches. The CDR3 runs 13 residues. Germline CDR1 is MNHNS and CDR2 is SASEGT.

The chain has TRBV29-1 and TRBJ1-1; no clear D gene. The CDR3 length is 14 residues. Trimming removed 3 bases at V and 4 bases at J, with 15 bases between. The germline V gene has CDR1 SQVTM and CDR2 ANQGSEA. CDR3 nucleotide sequence: TGCAGCGTTGAGCTGAGAGCCCGAGTCACTGAAGCTTTCTTT. Its protein product is CSVELRARVTEAFF.

This chain connects TRBV7-2 to TRBJ1-1, with D uncertain. Germline V gives CDR1 SGHTA, CDR2 FQGNSA. V gave up 3 bases and J gave up 0 bases, with 2 bases separating them. The CDR3 has 12 amino acids. The chain's CDR3 is CASSFLNTEAFF. The CDR3 DNA reads as TGTGCCAGCAGCTTCCTGAACACTGAAGCTTTCTTT.

V usage is TRBV19 and J usage is TRBJ1-3, with D unclear. The CDR3 is made up of 14 amino acids. Trimming took off 7 bases at V and 5 bases at J, with 15 bases between the two ends. Germline V gene data show CDR1 as LNHDA and CDR2 as SQIVND (reference sequence). The CDR3 spells CASTRPATRNTIYF. The CDR3 bases are TGTGCCAGTACGCGCCCGGCAACGCGAAACACCATATATTTT. Complete variable domain (other parts from reference TRBV19 and TRBJ1-3): DGGITQSPKYLFRKEGQNVTLSCEQNLNHDAMYWYRQDPGQGLRLIYYSQIVNDFQKGDIAEGYSVSREKKESFPLTVTSAQKNPTAFYLCASTRPATRNTIYFGEGSWLTVV.

The chain has TRBV5-4 and TRBJ2-7; TRBD1 might be the D (6 bases). Germline V CDR1 and CDR2: SGHNT, YYREEE (reference sequence). V dropped 0 bases and J dropped 3 bases, with 10 bases sitting between them. The CDR3 is 14 amino acids. The CDR3 DNA is TGTGCCAGCAGCTTGGGAGGGACAAGCTACGAGCAGTACTTC. This gives the protein CASSLGGTSYEQYF.